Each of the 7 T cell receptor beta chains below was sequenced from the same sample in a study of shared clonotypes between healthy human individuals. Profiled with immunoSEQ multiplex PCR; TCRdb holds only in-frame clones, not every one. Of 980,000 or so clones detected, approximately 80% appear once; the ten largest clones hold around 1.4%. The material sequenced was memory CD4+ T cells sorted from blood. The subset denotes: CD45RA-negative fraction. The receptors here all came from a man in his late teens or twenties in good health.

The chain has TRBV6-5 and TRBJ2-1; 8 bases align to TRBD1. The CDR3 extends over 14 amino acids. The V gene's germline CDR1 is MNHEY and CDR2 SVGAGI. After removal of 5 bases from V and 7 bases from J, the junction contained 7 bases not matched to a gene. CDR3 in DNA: TGTGCCAGCAGTCGATACAGGGGGAGGAATGAGCAGTTCTTC. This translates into CASSRYRGRNEQFF.

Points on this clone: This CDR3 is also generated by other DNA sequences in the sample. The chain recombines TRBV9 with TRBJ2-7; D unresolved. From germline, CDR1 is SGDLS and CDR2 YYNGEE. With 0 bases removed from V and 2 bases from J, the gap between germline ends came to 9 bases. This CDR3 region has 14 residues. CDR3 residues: CASSVGVLPYEQYF. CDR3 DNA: TGTGCCAGCAGCGTAGGGGTGCTCCCCTACGAGCAGTACTTC. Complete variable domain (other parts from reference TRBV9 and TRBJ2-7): DSGVTQTPKHLITATGQRVTLRCSPRSGDLSVYWYQQSLDQGLQFLIQYYNGEERAKGNILERFSAQQFPDLHSELNLSSLELGDSALYFCASSVGVLPYEQYFGPGTRLTVT.

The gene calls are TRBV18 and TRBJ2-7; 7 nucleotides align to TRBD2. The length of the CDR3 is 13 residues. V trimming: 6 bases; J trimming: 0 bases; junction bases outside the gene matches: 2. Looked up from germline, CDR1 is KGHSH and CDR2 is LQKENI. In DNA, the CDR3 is TGTGCCAGCTCGGGGGGGAGCTCCTACGAGCAGTACTTC. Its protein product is CASSGGSSYEQYF.

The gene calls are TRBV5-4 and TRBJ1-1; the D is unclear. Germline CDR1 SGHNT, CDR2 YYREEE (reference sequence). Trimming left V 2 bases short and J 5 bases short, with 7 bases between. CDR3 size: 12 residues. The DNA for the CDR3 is TGTGCCAGCAGCTTTGAGAAGACTGAAGCTTTCTTT. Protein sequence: CASSFEKTEAFF.

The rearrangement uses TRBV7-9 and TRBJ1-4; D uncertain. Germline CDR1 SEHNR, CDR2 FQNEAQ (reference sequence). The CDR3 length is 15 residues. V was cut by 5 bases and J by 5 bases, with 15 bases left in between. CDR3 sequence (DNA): TGTGCCAGCAGCCCGACCGGGATACTAAATGAAAAACTGTTTTTT. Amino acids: CASSPTGILNEKLFF. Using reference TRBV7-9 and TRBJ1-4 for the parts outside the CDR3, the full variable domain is DTGVSQNPRHKITKRGQNVTFRCDPISEHNRLYWYRQTLGQGPEFLTYFQNEAQLEKSRLLSDRFSAERPKGSFSTLEIQRTEQGDSAMYLCASSPTGILNEKLFFGSGTQLSVL.

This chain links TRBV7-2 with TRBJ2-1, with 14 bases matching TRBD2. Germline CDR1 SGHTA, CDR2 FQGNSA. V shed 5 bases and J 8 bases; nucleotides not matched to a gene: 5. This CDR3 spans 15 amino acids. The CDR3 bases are TGTGCCAGCAGCAGACTAGCGGGAGGGCCTGATGAGCAGTTCTTC. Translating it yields CASSRLAGGPDEQFF.

The CDR3 DNA follows: TGTGCCACCAGCTCTTTTGGACGGGCCTCAGATGCGGATACGCAGTATTTT. Protein: CATSSFGRASDADTQYF. The genes are TRBV15 and TRBJ2-3, with D unclear. V dropped 5 bases and J dropped 6 bases, with 24 bases sitting between them. This CDR3 comprises 17 residues. The germline V gene has CDR1 LNHNV and CDR2 YYDKDF (reference sequence). Using reference TRBV15 and TRBJ2-3 for the parts outside the CDR3, the full variable domain is DAMVIQNPRYQVTQFGKPVTLSCSQTLNHNVMYWYQQKSSQAPKLLFHYYDKDFNNEADTPDNFQSRRPNTSFCFLDIRSPGLGDTAMYLCATSSFGRASDADTQYFGPGTRLTVL.